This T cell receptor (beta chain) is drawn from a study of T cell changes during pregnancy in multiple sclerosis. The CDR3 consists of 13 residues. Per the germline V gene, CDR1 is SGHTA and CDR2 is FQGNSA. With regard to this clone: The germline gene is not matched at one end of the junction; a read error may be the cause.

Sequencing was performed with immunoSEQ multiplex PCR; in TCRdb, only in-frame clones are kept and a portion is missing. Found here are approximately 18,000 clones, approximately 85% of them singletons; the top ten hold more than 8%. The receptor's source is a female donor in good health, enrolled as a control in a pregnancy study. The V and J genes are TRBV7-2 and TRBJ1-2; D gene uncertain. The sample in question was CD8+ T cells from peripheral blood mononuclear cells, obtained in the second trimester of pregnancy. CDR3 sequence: CASSFGVNYGHTF. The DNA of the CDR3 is TGTGCCAGCAGCTTCGGCGTGAACTATGGCCACACCTTC.